The 24 T cell receptor beta chains presented below share a single source sample, sequenced in a study of T cells in localized non-small cell lung cancer (dated by TCRdb to about 2020). Receptor libraries were prepared by the immunoSEQ multiplex PCR assay. This immuneACCESS table, as held by TCRdb, lists in-frame sequences with V and J called but not all clones. Of the missing ones, under half trace to an unresolved V gene in checked studies; the others have no known cause. The sample data list 4,500 to 5,500 clones, and roughly 33% of these were observed just once. The ten largest clones represent 8.2% of the sample. The source material was lung tumor tissue, sampled before any cancer treatment. The receptors come from a male donor aged 60 or over with stage I lung adenocarcinoma.

This chain links TRBV5-1 with TRBJ1-1; 7 bases match TRBD1. Looked up from germline, CDR1 is SGHRS and CDR2 is YFSETQ. V shed 4 bases, J shed 0 bases, and the junction held 18 bases outside the gene matches. The CDR3 runs 19 residues. The CDR3 sequence is CASSIRTGPGGGLNTEAFF. For the CDR3, the DNA is TGCGCCAGCAGCATCCGGACAGGCCCTGGAGGAGGACTGAACACTGAAGCTTTCTTT.

The chain carries TRBV4-3 and TRBJ2-1; D possibly corresponds to TRBD2 (6 bases). Trimming pared 3 bases from V and 5 bases from J, leaving 8 bases between. Germline V gene sequence: CDR1 LGHNA, CDR2 YSLEER. The CDR3 is made up of 13 amino acids. CDR3 sequence reads: CASSQGGHNEQFF. The CDR3 nucleotides read TGCGCCAGCAGCCAGGGGGGTCACAATGAGCAGTTCTTC.

The chain carries TRBV19 and TRBJ1-2; 7 bases match TRBD1. This CDR3 is built from 14 residues. The V gene end was trimmed by 4 bases and the J gene end by 3 bases; junction bases not matched to a gene: 5. Germline CDR1 LNHDA, CDR2 SQIVND (reference sequence). CDR3 sequence: CASSKDRQDYGYTF. The CDR3 region has the DNA TGTGCCAGTAGTAAGGACAGGCAAGACTATGGCTACACCTTC.

The CDR3: CASHSGTSALSYEQYF. The CDR3 DNA reads as TGCGCCAGCCATTCCGGGACTAGCGCCCTCTCCTACGAGCAGTACTTC. The rearrangement links TRBV5-1 to TRBJ2-7, with 10 bases that match TRBD2. CDR3 length: 16 residues. J was trimmed by 0 bases and V by 7 bases; bases with no gene match: 10. In germline, CDR1 is SGHRS, CDR2 YFSETQ.

As to this clone: Other DNA sequences in the same sample also yield this CDR3. The chain employs TRBV9 and TRBJ2-6, with no clear D. CDR3 size: 13 residues. CDR1 and CDR2 (germline): SGDLS, YYNGEE. The germline V and J ends were trimmed by 6 bases and 0 bases, with 4 bases remaining between them. The CDR3 DNA reads TGTGCCAGCACCCGCTCTGGGGCCAACGTCCTGACTTTC. It codes for CASTRSGANVLTF. Full variable domain (outside the CDR3, taken from reference TRBV9 and TRBJ2-6): DSGVTQTPKHLITATGQRVTLRCSPRSGDLSVYWYQQSLDQGLQFLIQYYNGEERAKGNILERFSAQQFPDLHSELNLSSLELGDSALYFCASTRSGANVLTFGAGSRLTVL.

This clone was counted only a few times. The rearrangement joins TRBV30 to TRBJ2-3; no reliable D call. The germline CDR1 and CDR2 sequences are GTSNPN and SVGIG (reference sequence). The V and J ends lost 8 bases and 2 bases respectively, with 14 bases between them. This CDR3 contains 13 residues. CDR3 in amino acids: CARSKRSTDTQYF. The CDR3 DNA reads TGTGCCAGATCGAAGCGCTCCACAGATACGCAGTATTTT.

This chain uses TRBV18 with TRBJ2-5; TRBD1 matches at 7 bases. The CDR3 covers 14 residues. V was pared by 2 bases and J by 2 bases, with 2 bases of the junction left unmatched. Germline V gives CDR1 KGHSH, CDR2 LQKENI. The CDR3 reads CASSPGQVQETQYF. The CDR3 bases are TGTGCCAGCTCACCAGGACAGGTACAAGAGACCCAGTACTTC. Looking up the rest from reference TRBV18 and TRBJ2-5 gives the full variable domain: NAGVMQNPRHLVRRRGQEARLRCSPMKGHSHVYWYRQLPEEGLKFMVYLQKENIIDESGMPKERFSAEFPKEGPSILRIQQVVRGDSAAYFCASSPGQVQETQYFGPGTRLLVL.

This clone was counted only a few times. The J gene is TRBJ2-7, the V gene TRBV6-4, with 7 bases that match TRBD1. V lost 6 bases to trimming and J lost 9 bases; unmatched junction nucleotides: 8. This CDR3 has 12 residues. Germline CDR1 MRHNA, CDR2 SNTAGT. In nucleotides, the CDR3 is TGTGCCAGCAGGATCGGACAGGCGCCGCAGTACTTC. This codes for CASRIGQAPQYF.

This clone was found a few times. The chain recombines TRBV19 with TRBJ1-3; tentative D call: TRBD1 (6 bases). The V and J ends lost 3 bases and 2 bases respectively, with 8 bases between them. Germline CDR1 reads LNHDA; CDR2 reads SQIVND (reference sequence). The CDR3 has 14 amino acids. The CDR3 protein is CASSMRGTGNTIYF. In DNA form, the CDR3 reads TGTGCCAGTAGTATGAGGGGGACTGGAAACACCATATATTTT.

This clone was found a few times. The chain couples TRBV9 to TRBJ1-6; 7 bases map to TRBD1. Germline trimming cut 4 bases from V and 4 bases from J; bases unmatched to any gene: 2. The CDR3 spans 14 residues. Germline-derived CDR1 and CDR2 are SGDLS and YYNGEE. The CDR3 DNA sequence: TGTGCCAGCAGCCAGGGGGGTTATAATTCACCCCTCCACTTT. This sequence encodes CASSQGGYNSPLHF.

There are a few counts of this clone. This chain joins TRBV11-3 and TRBJ1-2; a possible D gene is TRBD1 (6 bases). CDR3 length equals 14 residues. The V end lost 2 bases, the J end lost 7 bases, and 14 bases lay between the germline ends. Germline CDR1 reads SGHNT; CDR2 reads YENEEA. The CDR3 is CASSLRGQGGGYTF. The CDR3 coding sequence is TGTGCCAGCAGCTTACGGGGTCAAGGGGGTGGCTACACCTTC.

The table lists this clone with a few counts. The chain is built from TRBV6-8 and TRBJ1-6; D gene uncertain. Germline values: CDR1 MNHGY, CDR2 SAAAGT. This CDR3 comprises 15 residues. V shed 6 bases and J shed 12 bases, with 21 bases lying between them. The CDR3 nucleotides read TGTGCCAGCAGATTTTCCCGGGGAGGCGAAAGACCCCTCCACTTT. This codes for CASRFSRGGERPLHF.

The V call is TRBV6-8, the J call TRBJ2-2; the D is unclear. The V gene's germline CDR1 is MNHGY and CDR2 SAAAGT. The CDR3 has 15 residues. V was clipped by 10 bases and J by 0 bases, with 15 bases between them. CDR3 nucleotide sequence: TGTGCCATCAGCCTCAATCGGGCGAACACCGGGGAGCTGTTTTTT. It is translated as CAISLNRANTGELFF.

A few counts support this clone. The V and J genes are TRBV6-8 and TRBJ1-2, with a possible D match to TRBD1 (5 bases). The CDR3 extends over 13 amino acids. V was pared by 6 bases and J by 0 bases, with 8 bases between. Germline CDR1 and CDR2: MNHGY and SAAAGT. Here the CDR3 DNA reads TGTGCCAGCAGAGAGGGGCCTAACTATGGCTACACCTTC. Encoded protein: CASREGPNYGYTF.

J is TRBJ2-3 and V is TRBV5-1, with D possibly TRBD2 on 6 matching bases. The V end lost 3 bases, the J end lost 2 bases, and 10 bases lay between the germline ends. Per the germline V gene, CDR1 is SGHRS and CDR2 is YFSETQ. This CDR3 is built from 14 residues. CDR3 loop: CASSYGDFTDTQYF. Written as DNA, the CDR3 is TGCGCCAGCAGCTACGGGGACTTCACAGATACGCAGTATTTT.

This clone was recorded only once. The chain carries TRBV5-1 and TRBJ2-7; D could derive from TRBD1 or TRBD2 (6 bases each). There are 15 residues in the CDR3. Germline V gene lookup returns CDR1 SGHRS and CDR2 YFSETQ. The V gene lost 1 base and the J gene lost 0 bases, with 11 bases spanning the gap. CDR3 sequence reads: CASSLNGGGSYEQYF. The CDR3 region has the DNA TGCGCCAGCAGCTTGAATGGAGGGGGCTCCTACGAGCAGTACTTC.

V and J are TRBV9 and TRBJ1-2, with D unclear. CDR3 size: 15 residues. CDR1 and CDR2 (germline): SGDLS, YYNGEE. V was clipped by 0 bases and J by 2 bases, with 11 bases between them. The CDR3 spells CASSVGAGANYGYTF. For the CDR3, the DNA is TGTGCCAGCAGCGTAGGTGCAGGAGCGAACTATGGCTACACCTTC.

This sequence joins TRBV10-2 and TRBJ2-7, with 9 bases identical to TRBD1. This CDR3 has 17 amino acids. After removal of 0 bases from V and 5 bases from J, the junction contained 11 bases not matched to a gene. Germline V lookup: CDR1 WSHSY, CDR2 SAAADI. The CDR3 nucleotides are TGCGCCAGCAGTGAGTCGATAGGGGGAACAGGGGGCAACGAGCAGTACTTC. Encoded protein: CASSESIGGTGGNEQYF.

The rearrangement uses TRBV19 and TRBJ2-7; the D gene is possibly TRBD2 (6 bases). Between the trimmed V and J ends, which lost 6 bases and 2 bases, there was a span of 17 bases. This CDR3 contains 15 residues. Germline CDR1 is LNHDA and CDR2 is SQIVND (reference sequence). This CDR3 is CASSPVEGVAYEQYF. DNA for the CDR3: TGTGCCAGTAGCCCTGTGGAGGGAGTAGCCTACGAGCAGTACTTC.

CDR3 sequence (DNA): TGTGCCTGGAGTGTACACCCGGGGGAGGGTCAGCCCCAGCATTTT. The encoded protein is CAWSVHPGEGQPQHF. The V and J genes are TRBV30 and TRBJ1-5, with D perhaps matching TRBD1 (5 bases). The V gene lost 0 bases and the J gene lost 6 bases, with 15 bases spanning the gap. The germline gives CDR1 GTSNPN, CDR2 SVGIG (reference sequence). The CDR3 has 15 residues.

Only one count was recorded for this clone. The chain recombines TRBV25-1 with TRBJ1-1; D not resolved. This CDR3 comprises 13 residues. Trimming stripped 5 bases from V and 3 bases from J, with 10 bases between. CDR1 and CDR2 from the germline V gene are MGHDK and SYGVNS. DNA for the CDR3: TGTGCCAGCAGTACCGGGCTTCACACTGAAGCTTTCTTT. The encoded protein is CASSTGLHTEAFF.

This clone was detected only a few times. V usage is TRBV10-3 and J usage is TRBJ2-7, with D perhaps matching TRBD1 (5 bases). V was pared by 2 bases and J by 4 bases, with 15 bases between. CDR1 and CDR2 from the germline V gene are ENHRY and SYGVKD. The CDR3 runs to 15 residues. The CDR3 region is CAISEGTGYDYEQYF. The CDR3 nucleotides read TGTGCCATCAGTGAGGGAACAGGCTATGATTACGAGCAGTACTTC.

The chain is built from TRBV19 and TRBJ1-4; no definite D call. Germline lookup yields CDR1 LNHDA and CDR2 SQIVND (reference sequence). The CDR3 is made up of 15 amino acids. V was shortened by 5 bases and J by 0 bases, with 10 bases between the two germline ends. The CDR3 bases are TGTGCCAGTAGTCCCGGTGAAGCAACTAATGAAAAACTGTTTTTT. This sequence encodes CASSPGEATNEKLFF.

The chain uses TRBV6-8 and TRBJ1-1; D is unclear. The CDR3 totals 13 residues. Trimming stripped 8 bases from V and 6 bases from J, with 16 bases between. Germline V gene data show CDR1 as MNHGY and CDR2 as SAAAGT. DNA for the CDR3: TGTGCCAGCGCTGCATATCTAGGTCCTGAAGCTTTCTTT. Encoded protein: CASAAYLGPEAFF.